This TCR beta chain originates from a study of T cell responses to AZD1222 COVID-19 vaccine. V was trimmed by 2 bases and J by 0 bases, leaving 7 bases between them. This CDR3 has 15 residues. The V gene's germline CDR1 is LGHDT and CDR2 YNNKEL (reference sequence). The study's findings and limits: Epitopes outside B.1.351 and B.1.1.7 mutated regions reportedly drew nearly half of spike TCRs. Spike-specific TCR breadth and depth went up after people got two AZD1222 doses. Clonal diversity was possibly underestimated; the donors were predominantly white British and more often female.

Points on this clone: Its antigen is not known.

TCRdb keeps only in-frame clones here, not all; method: immunoSEQ multiplex PCR. The sample has about 150,000 clones, 92% seen once. The specimen comprised peripheral blood, sampled on day 0 of AZD1222 vaccination. The genes are TRBV3-1 (or the pseudogene TRBV3-2) and TRBJ1-4, with TRBD1 as a possible D gene (5 bases). This TCR was recovered from an adult in good health. Written as DNA, the CDR3 is TGTGCCAGCAGCCAATTGGACACAACTAATGAAAAACTGTTTTTT. Amino acid sequence: CASSQLDTTNEKLFF.